This T cell receptor beta chain was retrieved from a study of spatial heterogeneity in lung cancer. Stated time point: sample taken at primary tumor resection. Unsorted tumor, nontumor lung tissue or cryopreserved PBMC supplied the whole RNA. Trimming removed 10 bases from V and 5 bases from J, with 15 bases in between. The CDR3 consists of 13 residues. In germline, CDR1 is MDHEN, CDR2 SYDVKM. From the 5' RACE reads, TCRdb called clonotypes with MiXCR, one entry per CDR3 protein. In the table there are 9,500 to 14,000 distinct CDR3 sequences, roughly 3.6% of which are singletons. This clonotype has a count of ten or more. This beta chain lies outside the target of a library built for alpha chains; its clone size means little.

V usage is TRBV28 and J usage is TRBJ1-5; D uncertain. The sample was PBMCs, taken at surgery. This TCR was recovered from a female donor with early-stage non-small cell lung cancer. This chain's CDR3 is CATVEGGDQPQHF. Written as DNA, the CDR3 is TGTGCCACCGTCGAGGGTGGGGATCAGCCCCAGCATTTT. Drawing the rest from reference TRBV28 and TRBJ1-5, the complete variable domain is DVKVTQSSRYLVKRTGEKVFLECVQDMDHENMFWYRQDPGLGLRLIYFSYDVKMKEKGDIPEGYSVSREKKERFSLILESASTNQTSMYLCATVEGGDQPQHFGDGTRLSIL.